The 19 T cell receptor beta chains given below trace back to one sample, sequenced in a study of blood T cell repertoires in COVID-19. TCRdb's copy holds only in-frame clones and misses some; the assay was immunoSEQ multiplex PCR. The table has under 75,000 clones, approximately 91% seen once. The source material was peripheral blood. The receptors come from a middle-aged man with active COVID-19.

The sample holds a few counts of this clone. The V and J genes are TRBV21-1 and TRBJ2-5; the table's D call, TRBD2, was not checked against the DNA. TRBV21-1 is shown as a pseudogene. The CDR3 contains 14 residues. The CDR3 DNA reads as TGTGCCAGCAGCCTCCGGAGGAAAGAGGAGACCCAGTACTTC. Amino acid sequence: CASSLRRKEETQYF.

The genes are TRBV2 and TRBJ2-5; TRBD2 matches at 10 bases. With 2 bases clipped from V and 4 bases from J, the junction kept 4 bases outside the gene matches. Germline lookup yields CDR1 SNHLY and CDR2 FYNNEI. The CDR3 totals 15 residues. This chain's CDR3 is CASSEQAGGRETQYF. CDR3 nucleotides: TGTGCCAGCAGTGAACAAGCGGGGGGGCGAGAGACCCAGTACTTC. Using reference TRBV2 and TRBJ2-5 for the parts outside the CDR3, the full variable domain is EPEVTQTPSHQVTQMGQEVILRCVPISNHLYFYWYRQILGQKVEFLVSFYNNEISEKSEIFDDQFSVERPDGSNFTLKIRSTKLEDSAMYFCASSEQAGGRETQYFGPGTRLLVL.

The chain couples TRBV5-4 to TRBJ2-2, with 9 nucleotides matching TRBD1. Looked up from germline, CDR1 is SGHNT and CDR2 is YYREEE (reference sequence). V trimming: 4 bases; J trimming: 6 bases; junction bases outside the gene matches: 7. This CDR3 is built from 15 residues. The CDR3 region has the DNA TGTGCCAGCAGCCTGGGACAGGGCCCATCCGGGGAGCTGTTTTTT. Amino acids: CASSLGQGPSGELFF.

This clone occurred once. The J gene is TRBJ2-7, the V gene TRBV7-9; D is perhaps TRBD1 (5 bases). The CDR3 length is 17 residues. The ends were cut back, 2 bases at V and 2 bases at J, with 19 bases in the middle. Looked up from germline, CDR1 is SEHNR and CDR2 is FQNEAQ (reference sequence). The CDR3 coding sequence is TGTGCCAGCAGCTTAATTCGTGCTGGACACCGGCCCTACGAGCAGTACTTC. Encoded protein: CASSLIRAGHRPYEQYF.

This sequence joins TRBV5-4 and TRBJ2-3; 10 bases line up with TRBD2. Germline-derived CDR1 and CDR2 are SGHNT and YYREEE (reference sequence). The CDR3 covers 16 residues. V shed 3 bases, J shed 2 bases, and the junction held 6 bases outside the gene matches. In nucleotides, the CDR3 is TGTGCCAGCAGCTCATTAGCGGGGGGTACCACAGATACGCAGTATTTT. This translates into CASSSLAGGTTDTQYF.

The sample holds one count of this clone. This sequence joins TRBV6-5 and TRBJ1-1; D remains ambiguous. The CDR3 is 14 amino acids. The germline V gene has CDR1 MNHEY and CDR2 SVGAGI. V gave up 8 bases and J gave up 3 bases, with 16 bases separating them. CDR3 loop: CASAVRPKDTEAFF. The CDR3 DNA reads as TGTGCCAGCGCTGTCAGGCCGAAGGACACTGAAGCTTTCTTT.

The rearrangement joins TRBV11-2 to TRBJ2-5; D possibly corresponds to TRBD2 (6 bases). Germline CDR1 is SGHAT and CDR2 is FQNNGV. There are 16 residues in the CDR3. With 3 bases removed from V and 4 bases from J, the gap between germline ends came to 18 bases. The CDR3 DNA follows: TGTGCCAGCAGCTTGAAGCGGGCTGGTTACGGAGAGACCCAGTACTTC. This codes for CASSLKRAGYGETQYF.

The CDR3: CASSFAGTLTEAFF. CDR3 bases: TGCGCCAGCAGCTTCGCCGGGACACTCACTGAAGCTTTCTTT. V gene TRBV5-1 combines with J gene TRBJ1-1; possibly TRBD1 for D (6 bases). The germline V gene encodes CDR1 SGHRS and CDR2 YFSETQ. V lost 2 bases and J 4 bases, leaving 12 bases between the germline ends. The CDR3 contains 14 residues. Full variable domain (rest looked up from reference TRBV5-1 and TRBJ1-1): KAGVTQTPRYLIKTRGQQVTLSCSPISGHRSVSWYQQTPGQGLQFLFEYFSETQRNKGNFPGRFSGRQFSNSRSEMNVSTLELGDSALYLCASSFAGTLTEAFFGQGTRLTVV.

The genes are TRBV11-2 and TRBJ2-5; D remains unclear. The CDR3 contains 15 residues. The germline V gene encodes CDR1 SGHAT and CDR2 FQNNGV. V was cut by 5 bases and J by 0 bases, with 13 bases left in between. CDR3 sequence reads: CASSLLLRDQETQYF. The CDR3 bases are TGTGCCAGCAGCCTTCTTCTACGGGACCAAGAGACCCAGTACTTC. Full variable domain (rest looked up from reference TRBV11-2 and TRBJ2-5): EAGVAQSPRYKIIEKRQSVAFWCNPISGHATLYWYQQILGQGPKLLIQFQNNGVVDDSQLPKDRFSAERLKGVDSTLKIQPAKLEDSAVYLCASSLLLRDQETQYFGPGTRLLVL.

This clone appeared a few times. The chain combines TRBV4-1 with TRBJ1-6; unclear D gene. The CDR3 totals 14 residues. Deletions cut 0 bases from V and 9 bases from J, with 9 bases between. Germline V gene lookup returns CDR1 MGHRA and CDR2 YSYEKL. The CDR3 is CASSQERSVSPLHF. In nucleotides, the CDR3 is TGCGCCAGCAGCCAAGAGAGGTCTGTTTCACCCCTCCACTTT.

The chain recombines TRBV5-1 with TRBJ2-1, with a weak D call TRBD2 (6 bases). Germline loops: CDR1 SGHRS, CDR2 YFSETQ. The CDR3 loop spans 17 amino acids. The V end was cut by 0 bases, the J end by 1 base, with 14 bases between. The DNA for the CDR3 is TGCGCCAGCAGCTTGGTGGGCGGGGTAGGGTCCTACAATGAGCAGTTCTTC. This sequence encodes CASSLVGGVGSYNEQFF.

The chain carries TRBV5-1 and TRBJ1-2; 7 bases match TRBD1. The germline V gene encodes CDR1 SGHRS and CDR2 YFSETQ. V trimming: 5 bases; J trimming: 8 bases; junction bases outside the gene matches: 12. The CDR3 runs 14 residues. CDR3 DNA: TGCGCCAGCAGGAGGCAGGGGGGTCCTCTAGGCTACACCTTC. The encoded protein is CASRRQGGPLGYTF.

This chain links TRBV4-1 with TRBJ1-2; weak D call: TRBD1 (6 bases). Germline V CDR1 and CDR2: MGHRA, YSYEKL. Deletions cut 5 bases from V and 0 bases from J, with 13 bases between. The CDR3 is 15 residues long. The CDR3, as DNA: TGCGCCAGCAGCAGAGGACAGATAGCTAACTATGGCTACACCTTC. Encoded protein: CASSRGQIANYGYTF.

The J gene is TRBJ1-3, the V gene TRBV5-4; 8 bases are a match to TRBD1. CDR1 SGHNT and CDR2 YYREEE come from the germline V gene (reference sequence). This CDR3 comprises 16 residues. V gave up 4 bases and J gave up 3 bases; unmatched junction bases: 9. CDR3 amino acids: CASSGGQGAGGNTIYF. The DNA of the CDR3 is TGTGCCAGCAGCGGAGGACAGGGTGCTGGTGGAAACACCATATATTTT.

This sequence joins TRBV9 and TRBJ2-5; weak D call: TRBD2 (5 bases). The CDR3 extends over 15 amino acids. With 2 bases removed from V and 0 bases from J, the gap between germline ends came to 11 bases. Germline V gives CDR1 SGDLS, CDR2 YYNGEE. For the CDR3, the DNA is TGTGCCAGCAGCGTTGGAGGAAGCGACCAAGAGACCCAGTACTTC. Translation: CASSVGGSDQETQYF.

The chain combines TRBV19 with TRBJ1-5, with D unresolved. V lost 0 bases to trimming and J lost 4 bases, with 7 bases between them. Per the germline V gene, CDR1 is LNHDA and CDR2 is SQIVND (reference sequence). The CDR3 has 14 residues. Here the CDR3 reads CASSIEASNQPQHF. In DNA, the CDR3 is TGTGCCAGTAGTATAGAAGCCTCAAATCAGCCCCAGCATTTT. The full variable domain, in which reference TRBV19 and TRBJ1-5 provide the parts outside the CDR3, is DGGITQSPKYLFRKEGQNVTLSCEQNLNHDAMYWYRQDPGQGLRLIYYSQIVNDFQKGDIAEGYSVSREKKESFPLTVTSAQKNPTAFYLCASSIEASNQPQHFGDGTRLSIL.

The rearrangement links TRBV5-1 to TRBJ2-2, with TRBD2 matching 11 bases. Germline V gives CDR1 SGHRS, CDR2 YFSETQ. The V and J ends lost 7 bases and 4 bases, in that order; junction bases with no gene match: 12. CDR3 length: 17 amino acids. The DNA for the CDR3 is TGCGCCAGCCAAGTGCCCCCTAGCGGGGGGACCACCGGGGAGCTGTTTTTT. This encodes CASQVPPSGGTTGELFF.

The chain recombines TRBV5-4 with TRBJ1-6; D is undetermined. The CDR3 runs to 17 residues. The germline CDR1 and CDR2 sequences are SGHNT and YYREEE (reference sequence). V was shortened by 4 bases and J by 0 bases, with 14 bases between the two germline ends. The CDR3 region has the DNA TGTGCCAGCAGCCAAGGCGGGCTCTCCTCCTATAATTCACCCCTCCACTTT. This sequence encodes CASSQGGLSSYNSPLHF.

The chain joins TRBV3-1 (or the pseudogene TRBV3-2) to TRBJ1-1; 8 positions agree with TRBD1. This CDR3 region has 15 residues. Germline lookup yields CDR1 LGHDT and CDR2 YNNKEL (reference sequence). The trim removed 0 bases at V and 8 bases at J, leaving 8 bases unmatched. The CDR3 DNA reads as TGTGCCAGCAGCCAAGATTATTCCAGGGGGCAAGAAGCTTTCTTT. The encoded protein is CASSQDYSRGQEAFF.